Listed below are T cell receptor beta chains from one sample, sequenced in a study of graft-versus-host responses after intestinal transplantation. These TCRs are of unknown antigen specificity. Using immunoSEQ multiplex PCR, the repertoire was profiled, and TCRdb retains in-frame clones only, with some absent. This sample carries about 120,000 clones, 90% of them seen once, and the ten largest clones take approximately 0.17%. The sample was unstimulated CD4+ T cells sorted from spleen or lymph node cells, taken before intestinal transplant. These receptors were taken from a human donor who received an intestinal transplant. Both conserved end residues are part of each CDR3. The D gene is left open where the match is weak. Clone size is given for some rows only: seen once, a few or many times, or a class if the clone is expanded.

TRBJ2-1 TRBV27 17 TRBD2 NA CASSRTGGTSFYNEQFF TGTGCCAGCAGCCGGACGGGCGGGACTAGCTTCTACAATGAGCAGTTCTTC
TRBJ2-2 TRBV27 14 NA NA CASTARRLTGELFF TGTGCCAGCACGGCTAGGAGGCTCACCGGGGAGCTGTTTTTT
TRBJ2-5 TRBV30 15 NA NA CAWSVTRGGLETQYF TGTGCCTGGAGTGTTACGAGGGGGGGGCTGGAGACCCAGTACTTC
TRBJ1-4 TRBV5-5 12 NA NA CASSFLEEKLFF TGTGCCAGCAGCTTCTTGGAGGAAAAACTGTTTTTT
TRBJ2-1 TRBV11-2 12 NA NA CASSPLGREQFF TGTGCCAGCAGCCCTCTAGGCCGTGAGCAGTTCTTC
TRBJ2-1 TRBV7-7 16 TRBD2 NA CASSLGGLAGANEQFF TGTGCCAGCAGCTTAGGGGGACTAGCGGGAGCCAATGAGCAGTTCTTC
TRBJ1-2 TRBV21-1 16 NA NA CASRNGPGQGDYGYTF TGTGCCAGCAGGAACGGGCCAGGGCAGGGGGACTATGGCTACACCTTC
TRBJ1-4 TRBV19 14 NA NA CASSAARTTVKLFF TGTGCCAGTAGTGCCGCTAGGACAACGGTCAAACTGTTTTTT
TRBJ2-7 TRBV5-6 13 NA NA CASSWRREGEQYF TGTGCCAGCAGCTGGAGACGGGAAGGCGAGCAGTACTTC
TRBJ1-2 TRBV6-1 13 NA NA CASLDQANYGYTF TGTGCCAGCCTCGACCAGGCGAACTATGGCTACACCTTC
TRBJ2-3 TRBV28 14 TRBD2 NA CASSFLAGGDTQYF TGTGCCAGCAGTTTTCTAGCGGGAGGAGATACGCAGTATTTT
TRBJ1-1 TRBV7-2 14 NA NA CASTYTTGLTEAFF TGTGCCAGCACATACACCACAGGGTTGACTGAAGCTTTCTTT
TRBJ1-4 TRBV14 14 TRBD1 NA CASSLGQTYEKLFF TGTGCCAGCAGCCTGGGACAGACTTATGAAAAACTGTTTTTT
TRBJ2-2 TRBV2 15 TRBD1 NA CASRLDRGGTGELFF TGTGCCAGCAGGTTGGACAGGGGGGGGACCGGGGAGCTGTTTTTT
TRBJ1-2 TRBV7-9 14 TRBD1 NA CASSSDRALYGYTF TGTGCCAGCAGCTCCGACAGGGCCCTATATGGCTACACCTTC
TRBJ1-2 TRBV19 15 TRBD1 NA CASRLYRGEDYGYTF TGTGCCAGTAGGCTCTACAGGGGGGAAGACTATGGCTACACCTTC
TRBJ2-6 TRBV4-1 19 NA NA CASSQDAETGASGANVLTF TGCGCCAGCAGCCAAGACGCCGAGACAGGTGCCTCTGGGGCCAACGTCCTGACTTTC
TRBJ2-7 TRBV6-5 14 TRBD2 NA CASSYRTSGYEQYF TGTGCCAGCAGTTACCGGACTAGCGGCTACGAGCAGTACTTC
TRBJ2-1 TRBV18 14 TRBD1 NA CASSQDREDNEQFF TGTGCCAGCTCGCAGGACAGGGAGGACAATGAGCAGTTCTTC
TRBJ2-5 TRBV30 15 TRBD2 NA CAWSVREGYQETQYF TGTGCCTGGAGTGTACGGGAGGGGTACCAAGAGACCCAGTACTTC
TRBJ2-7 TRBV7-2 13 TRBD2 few CASSFAGAYEQYF TGTGCCAGCAGCTTCGCGGGAGCCTACGAGCAGTACTTC
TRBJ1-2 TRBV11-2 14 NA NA CASSLLGGDYGYTF TGTGCCAGCAGCTTGCTGGGGGGGGACTATGGCTACACCTTC
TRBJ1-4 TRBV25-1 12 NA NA CASSDRSEKLFF TGTGCCAGCAGTGATAGGAGTGAAAAACTGTTTTTT
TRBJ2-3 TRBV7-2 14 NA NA CASSPRDFTDTQYF TGTGCCAGCAGCCCGCGGGACTTCACAGATACGCAGTATTTT
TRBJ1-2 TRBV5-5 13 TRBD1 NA CATTLGTGYGYTF TGTGCCACAACTTTGGGGACAGGCTATGGCTACACCTTC
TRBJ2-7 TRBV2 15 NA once CARGTRGPEAYEQYF TGTGCCAGGGGGACCAGGGGCCCCGAGGCCTACGAGCAGTACTTC
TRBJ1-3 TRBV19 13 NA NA CATSTGAGNTIYF TGTGCCACTTCCACAGGTGCTGGAAACACCATATATTTT
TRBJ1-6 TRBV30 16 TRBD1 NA CAWIKGGASYNSPLHF TGTGCCTGGATTAAAGGGGGCGCCTCCTATAATTCACCCCTCCACTTT
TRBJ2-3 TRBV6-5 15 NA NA CASSYPRRGTDTQYF TGTGCCAGCAGTTACCCGCGGAGGGGCACAGATACGCAGTATTTT
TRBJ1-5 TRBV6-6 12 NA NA CASRPGDQPQHF TGTGCCAGCAGGCCAGGGGATCAGCCCCAGCATTTT
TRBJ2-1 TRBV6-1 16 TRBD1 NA CASSEGTGTGSREQFF TGTGCCAGCAGTGAAGGGACCGGGACAGGGTCGCGTGAGCAGTTCTTC
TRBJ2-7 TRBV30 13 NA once CAGERTSSYEQYF TGTGCCGGGGAGCGGACTTCCTCCTACGAGCAGTACTTC
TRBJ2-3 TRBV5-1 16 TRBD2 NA CASSLPKLADTDTQYF TGCGCCAGCAGCTTACCGAAACTAGCGGACACAGATACGCAGTATTTT
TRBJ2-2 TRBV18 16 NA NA CASSPLNAGYTGELFF TGTGCCAGCTCACCACTTAACGCAGGCTACACCGGGGAGCTGTTTTTT
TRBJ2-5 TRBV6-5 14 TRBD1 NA CASSFEGAIETQYF TGTGCCAGCAGTTTTGAGGGGGCAATAGAGACCCAGTACTTC
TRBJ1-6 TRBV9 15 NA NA CASSVAGTKNSPLHF TGTGCCAGCAGCGTAGCTGGGACAAAGAATTCACCCCTCCACTTT
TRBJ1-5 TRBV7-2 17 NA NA CASSLVGGAMSNQPQHF TGTGCCAGCAGCTTAGTGGGGGGGGCTATGAGCAATCAGCCCCAGCATTTT
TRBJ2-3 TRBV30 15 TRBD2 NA CAWSRGLAEVDTQYF TGTGCCTGGAGTCGCGGACTAGCGGAGGTGGATACGCAGTATTTT
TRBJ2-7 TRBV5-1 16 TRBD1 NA CASSLTSGTGGYEQYF TGCGCCAGCAGCCTGACCTCCGGGACAGGGGGCTACGAGCAGTACTTC
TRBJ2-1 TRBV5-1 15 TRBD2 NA CASSDSGRSYNEQFF TGCGCCAGCAGCGACAGCGGGAGGTCCTACAATGAGCAGTTCTTC
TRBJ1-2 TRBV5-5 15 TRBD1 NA CASSPAGTANYGYTF TGTGCCAGCAGCCCCGCTGGGACAGCTAACTATGGCTACACCTTC
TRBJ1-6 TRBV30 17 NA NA CAWSVDRQLPYNSPLHF TGTGCCTGGAGTGTTGACAGACAGCTACCTTATAATTCACCCCTCCACTTT
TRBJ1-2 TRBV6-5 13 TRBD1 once CASSSGGHLGYTF TGTGCCAGCAGTTCAGGGGGTCACCTTGGCTACACCTTC
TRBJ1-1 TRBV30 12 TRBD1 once CAWSQGDTEAFF TGTGCCTGGAGTCAGGGGGACACTGAAGCTTTCTTT
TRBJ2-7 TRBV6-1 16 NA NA CASSGPGTVFSYEQYF TGTGCCAGCAGTGGCCCCGGGACTGTATTCTCCTACGAGCAGTACTTC
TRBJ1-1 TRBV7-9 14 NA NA CASSLEWSQTEAFF TGTGCCAGCAGCTTAGAGTGGAGCCAAACTGAAGCTTTCTTT
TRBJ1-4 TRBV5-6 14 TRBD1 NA CASSQGQVNEKLFF TGTGCCAGCAGCCAGGGACAGGTTAATGAAAAACTGTTTTTT
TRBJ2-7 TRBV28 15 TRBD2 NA CASILAGGGSYEQYF TGTGCCAGCATTCTAGCGGGAGGGGGTTCCTACGAGCAGTACTTC
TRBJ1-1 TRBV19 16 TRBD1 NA CASSILPGQGNTEAFF TGTGCCAGTAGTATACTACCGGGACAGGGCAACACTGAAGCTTTCTTT
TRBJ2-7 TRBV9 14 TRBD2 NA CASSTGRLGGEQYF TGTGCCAGCAGCACGGGACGACTGGGGGGGGAGCAGTACTTC
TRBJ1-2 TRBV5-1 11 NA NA CASRGARGYTF TGCGCCAGCAGGGGGGCGCGGGGCTACACCTTC
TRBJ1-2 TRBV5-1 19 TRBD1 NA CASSSGTGGSPRGARGYTF TGCGCCAGCAGCTCGGGGACAGGGGGTTCGCCTCGGGGAGCGCGCGGCTACACCTTC
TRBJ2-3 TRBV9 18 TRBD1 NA CASSVAASGTGLVDTQYF TGTGCCAGCAGCGTAGCTGCCTCCGGGACAGGGTTAGTAGATACGCAGTATTTT
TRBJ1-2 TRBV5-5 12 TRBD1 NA CASSDGTGPYTF TGTGCCAGCAGCGATGGGACAGGTCCCTACACCTTC